The next 20 T cell receptor beta chains were all read from a single sample in a study of T cells in localized non-small cell lung cancer. Profiled with immunoSEQ multiplex PCR; TCRdb holds only in-frame clones, not every one. The sample lists fewer than 40,000 clones; about 90% were seen once. The sequencing used peripheral blood mononuclear cells, collected before any cancer treatment. These receptors came from a man between 35 and 75 years old with stage III lung adenocarcinoma.

The rearrangement links TRBV7-2 to TRBJ1-6; 10 positions match TRBD1. This CDR3 comprises 15 residues. Germline V gene lookup returns CDR1 SGHTA and CDR2 FQGNSA. The V segment lost 7 bases and the J segment 7 bases; nucleotides outside the gene matches: 7. CDR3 in amino acids: CASTKDRGSNSPLHF. In DNA, the CDR3 is TGTGCCAGCACCAAGGACAGGGGGTCAAATTCACCCCTCCACTTT. The complete variable domain, with remaining parts taken from reference TRBV7-2 and TRBJ1-6, reads GAGVSQSPSNKVTEKGKDVELRCDPISGHTALYWYRQSLGQGLEFLIYFQGNSAPDKSGLPSDRFSAERTGGSVSTLTIQRTQQEDSAVYLCASTKDRGSNSPLHFGNGTRLTVT.

The chain employs TRBV28 and TRBJ1-4; 9 positions match TRBD1. The CDR3 loop spans 14 amino acids. Germline assignment: CDR1 MDHEN and CDR2 SYDVKM. Trimming took 3 bases from V and 5 from J; bases not matched to a gene: 1. The CDR3 nucleotides read TGTGCCAGCAGTTTCGACAGGGGGAATGAAAAACTGTTTTTT. Its protein is CASSFDRGNEKLFF.

The chain carries TRBV29-1 and TRBJ1-4; TRBD1 is a possible D gene (5 bases). Per germline, CDR1 SQVTM and CDR2 ANQGSEA. The CDR3 has 13 residues. V was pared by 3 bases and J by 8 bases, with 13 bases between. CDR3 sequence (DNA): TGCAGCGTTGAGATTGGGCAGGGAGAAAAACTGTTTTTT. Its translation: CSVEIGQGEKLFF.

This chain joins TRBV30 and TRBJ2-3, with 8 bases fitting TRBD1. CDR1 and CDR2 (germline): GTSNPN, SVGIG (reference sequence). Trimming removed 4 bases from V and 2 bases from J; junction bases left unmatched: 2. The CDR3 runs 13 residues. In DNA form, the CDR3 reads TGTGCCTGGACAGGGGGCTACACAGATACGCAGTATTTT. It codes for CAWTGGYTDTQYF.

The chain carries TRBV28 and TRBJ2-5, with unresolved D. There are 12 residues in the CDR3. Germline V gene sequence: CDR1 MDHEN, CDR2 SYDVKM. The ends were cut back, 1 base at V and 7 bases at J, with 7 bases in the middle. CDR3 amino acids: CASSLLIGTQYF. The CDR3 coding sequence is TGTGCCAGCAGTTTATTGATCGGGACCCAGTACTTC.

This clone has just one count. The chain joins TRBV6-5 to TRBJ1-1, with D possibly being TRBD1 (5 bases). Germline V gene lookup returns CDR1 MNHEY and CDR2 SVGAGI. The CDR3 loop spans 13 amino acids. Trimming removed 4 bases from V and 3 bases from J, with 9 bases in between. CDR3 in DNA: TGTGCCAGCAGTTCCTGGGGGGACACTGAAGCTTTCTTT. It is translated as CASSSWGDTEAFF.

The chain combines TRBV4-2 with TRBJ2-7, with TRBD1 as a possible D gene (6 bases). V lost 4 bases to trimming and J lost 3 bases, with 16 bases between them. The CDR3 loop spans 15 amino acids. The germline CDR1 and CDR2 sequences are LGHNA and YNFKEQ. The CDR3 DNA sequence: TGTGCCAGCAGCCCTGGCCCGACAGGCGTCTACGAGCAGTACTTC. This codes for CASSPGPTGVYEQYF.

The chain is built from TRBV19 and TRBJ2-5, with a weak D call TRBD2 (5 bases). Germline CDR1 is LNHDA and CDR2 is SQIVND (reference sequence). This CDR3 is 15 amino acids long. Trimming took off 3 bases at V and 1 base at J, with 12 bases between the two ends. The CDR3 bases are TGTGCCAGTAGTATCTCGTACAGCGGCCAAGAGACCCAGTACTTC. Encoded protein: CASSISYSGQETQYF. Filled out from reference TRBV19 and TRBJ2-5, the complete variable domain reads DGGITQSPKYLFRKEGQNVTLSCEQNLNHDAMYWYRQDPGQGLRLIYYSQIVNDFQKGDIAEGYSVSREKKESFPLTVTSAQKNPTAFYLCASSISYSGQETQYFGPGTRLLVL.

The rearrangement joins TRBV27 to TRBJ1-5, with D hard to call. Trimming removed 4 bases at V and 2 bases at J, with 9 bases between. The V gene's germline CDR1 is MNHEY and CDR2 SMNVEV (reference sequence). The CDR3 extends over 14 amino acids. This CDR3 reads CASSSNSGNQPQHF. The CDR3 coding sequence is TGTGCCAGCAGTTCAAACAGTGGCAATCAGCCCCAGCATTTT.

The V call is TRBV6-1, the J call TRBJ2-7; TRBD2 agrees at 11 bases. Germline values: CDR1 MNHNS, CDR2 SASEGT. Trimming removed 5 bases from V and 7 bases from J; junction bases left unmatched: 7. The length of the CDR3 is 14 residues. The CDR3 DNA follows: TGTGCCAGCAGTACTAGCGGGGGACCCGTTGAGCAGTACTTC. It yields the protein CASSTSGGPVEQYF.

V gene TRBV6-5 combines with J gene TRBJ2-1; tentative D call: TRBD1 (6 bases). CDR1 is MNHEY, CDR2 SVGAGI, per germline. This CDR3 comprises 13 residues. V was shortened by 5 bases and J by 12 bases, with 17 bases between the two germline ends. For the CDR3, the DNA is TGTGCCAGCAGTCCCTACCCACAGGGTGGGCAGTTCTTC. Amino acids: CASSPYPQGGQFF.

J is TRBJ2-5 and V is TRBV21-1; TRBD2, the D gene given by the table, was not confirmed from the DNA. TRBV21-1 is annotated as a pseudogene. This CDR3 contains 15 residues. CDR3 nucleotide sequence: TGTGCCAGCAGCAAAGCGCTCGGGGAAGAAGAGACCCAGTACTTC. Its protein product is CASSKALGEEETQYF.

This clone has more than one count but fewer than ten. This chain uses TRBV9 with TRBJ1-1; D uncertain. V was clipped by 5 bases and J by 4 bases, with 12 bases between them. The CDR3 totals 13 residues. In germline, CDR1 is SGDLS, CDR2 YYNGEE. The CDR3 is CASSIKSGTEAFF. CDR3 DNA sequence: TGTGCCAGCAGTATCAAGTCGGGCACTGAAGCTTTCTTT.

V is TRBV5-1 and J is TRBJ2-3, with TRBD2 matching 7 bases. The CDR3 has 15 residues. The germline V gene has CDR1 SGHRS and CDR2 YFSETQ. V shed 1 base, J shed 6 bases, and the junction held 8 bases outside the gene matches. The CDR3 loop is CASSLFGGGEDTQYF. Here the CDR3 DNA reads TGCGCCAGCAGCTTGTTCGGTGGGGGGGAGGATACGCAGTATTTT.

This clone was observed once. The chain has TRBV5-5 and TRBJ2-3; no clear D. Germline V gene data show CDR1 as SGHKS and CDR2 as YYEKEE (reference sequence). V dropped 1 base and J dropped 0 bases, with 12 bases sitting between them. CDR3 length equals 16 residues. CDR3: CASSLRSPTSTDTQYF. For the CDR3, the DNA is TGTGCCAGCAGCTTGCGTTCTCCGACAAGCACAGATACGCAGTATTTT.

This clone was seen once. V gene TRBV27 combines with J gene TRBJ2-7, with a weak D call TRBD1 (5 bases). Trimming cost V 0 bases and J 4 bases, with 16 bases left between them. The length of the CDR3 is 16 residues. Germline lookup yields CDR1 MNHEY and CDR2 SMNVEV (reference sequence). CDR3 DNA: TGTGCCAGCAGTTTATCGAAAGGGGCATTCGCGTACGAGCAGTACTTC. This sequence encodes CASSLSKGAFAYEQYF.

This chain joins TRBV11-3 and TRBJ2-7, with TRBD1 matching over 8 bases. V trimming: 2 bases; J trimming: 2 bases; junction bases outside the gene matches: 5. Germline-derived CDR1 and CDR2 are SGHNT and YENEEA. The CDR3 loop spans 15 amino acids. The CDR3 DNA follows: TGTGCCAGCAGCTTAAGGGGGACAGGAACCTACGAGCAGTACTTC. Its protein is CASSLRGTGTYEQYF.

Notes on this clone: An end of the junction differs from the germline gene, which may be a read error. V usage is TRBV14 and J usage is TRBJ1-1; D is possibly TRBD1 (6 bases). This CDR3 spans 16 amino acids. Germline-derived CDR1 and CDR2 are SGHDN and FVKESK. The CDR3 DNA sequence: TGTGCCAGCAGACAAGGAGTGGGACATGGGAACACTGAAGCTTTCTTT. It encodes CASRQGVGHGNTEAFF. Looking up the rest from reference TRBV14 and TRBJ1-1 gives the full variable domain: EAGVTQFPSHSVIEKGQTVTLRCDPISGHDNLYWYRRVMGKEIKFLLHFVKESKQDESGMPNNRFLAERTGGTYSTLKVQPAELEDSGVYFCASRQGVGHGNTEAFFGQGTRLTVV.

This chain connects TRBV7-2 to TRBJ1-3; D is unclear. The CDR3 totals 12 residues. The germline V gene has CDR1 SGHTA and CDR2 FQGNSA. V was pared by 1 base and J by 9 bases, with 7 bases between. The CDR3 is CASSLDLRTIYF. In DNA form, the CDR3 reads TGTGCCAGCAGCTTAGATCTTCGCACCATATATTTT.

The chain recombines TRBV6-5 with TRBJ2-1, with TRBD2 matching 8 bases. The CDR3 sequence is 12 residues long. J lost 12 bases, V lost 5 bases, and 6 bases had no gene match. Looked up from germline, CDR1 is MNHEY and CDR2 is SVGAGI. The DNA of the CDR3 is TGTGCCAGCAGTCCGGCCGGGACTAGGCAGTTCTTC. Protein sequence: CASSPAGTRQFF.